This TCR beta chain was sequenced during a study of blood T cell repertoires in COVID-19. Whole-study context: PBMCs, B-cell-depleted T cells, or T cells were the source of the cDNA or gDNA that made up the material.

Trimming cost V 4 bases and J 6 bases; bases outside gene matches: 7. The CDR3 has 14 residues. Germline V lookup: CDR1 SGHTS, CDR2 YDEGEE. As originally analysed: How many nucleated cells were present was estimated from reference gene primer amplification. The method was immunoSEQ multiplex PCR; TCRdb's version includes in-frame clones alone and lacks a portion of them. Clone size and the V and J calls come from that table; the DNA yielded D and trimming. The data contain approximately 260,000 clones, approximately 87% of them singletons. Sequencing used peripheral blood. This chain joins TRBV5-8 and TRBJ2-7, with TRBD1 matching 10 bases. The source is a human donor in a cohort sampled during active COVID-19. CDR3 in DNA: TGTGCCAGCAGCCCTAAATGGACAGGGGGCGAGCAGTACTTC. It specifies CASSPKWTGGEQYF. The full variable domain, in which reference TRBV5-8 and TRBJ2-7 provide the parts outside the CDR3, is EAGVTQSPTHLIKTRGQQATLRCSPISGHTSVYWYQQALGLGLQFLLWYDEGEERNRGNFPPRFSGRQFPNYSSELNVNALELEDSALYLCASSPKWTGGEQYFGPGTRLTVT.